A single sample gave rise to the 9 T cell receptor beta chains below, sequenced in a study of CD8+ T cells in alopecia areata. Treatment indicated: oral pan-JAK inhibitor, 5-10 mg twice daily. Reverse transcribed after extraction, RNA yielded cDNA as the sequencing template. The repertoire was sequenced with immunoSEQ multiplex PCR; TCRdb's copy has only in-frame clones and lacks some. The repertoire holds about 150,000 clones, about two thirds seen once, with about 0.94% in the top ten. The source was CD4+ T cells sorted from blood, collected at week 4, from a patient treated with tofacitinib. The receptors were sampled from a human donor with alopecia areata.

The rearrangement uses TRBV30 and TRBJ1-1; no definite D call. The CDR3 has 11 residues. The V end was cut by 1 base, the J end by 8 bases, with 8 bases between. Germline CDR1 reads GTSNPN; CDR2 reads SVGIG (reference sequence). This CDR3 reads CAWSGFKEAFF. The CDR3 region has the DNA TGTGCCTGGAGTGGATTCAAAGAAGCTTTCTTT.

The chain is built from TRBV30 and TRBJ2-3; perhaps D is TRBD1 or TRBD2 (5 bases each). This CDR3 region has 13 residues. Trimming cost V 3 bases and J 2 bases, with 9 bases left between them. Germline CDR1 and CDR2: GTSNPN and SVGIG (reference sequence). The CDR3 DNA is TGTGCCTGGAGATGGGGGATCACAGATACGCAGTATTTT. It specifies CAWRWGITDTQYF.

The chain joins TRBV2 to TRBJ1-1; 8 positions agree with TRBD1. There are 13 residues in the CDR3. V was clipped by 5 bases and J by 3 bases; unmatched bases: 2. Germline V gene sequence: CDR1 SNHLY, CDR2 FYNNEI. CDR3 DNA: TGTGCCAGCAGTAAGGACAGGGACACTGAAGCTTTCTTT. It codes for CASSKDRDTEAFF.

The chain couples TRBV6-5 to TRBJ2-5; 7 nucleotides line up with TRBD2. Per germline, CDR1 MNHEY and CDR2 SVGAGI. The ends lost 0 bases at V and 10 bases at J; junction bases unmatched: 8. CDR3 length: 14 residues. The CDR3 bases are TGTGCCAGCAGTTACTCGATTCCCCCGGGGGGCCAGTACTTC. It encodes CASSYSIPPGGQYF.

This CDR3 reads CATSRDRVTGELFF. CDR3 bases: TGTGCCACCAGCAGAGACAGGGTCACCGGGGAGCTGTTTTTT. The rearrangement uses TRBV15 and TRBJ2-2; D perhaps matches TRBD1 (5 bases). Germline-derived CDR1 and CDR2 are LNHNV and YYDKDF (reference sequence). The CDR3 loop spans 14 amino acids. Trimming pared 0 bases from V and 4 bases from J, leaving 6 bases between.

For the CDR3, the DNA is TGCAGCGTTCCACAGGGGGACTATGGCTACACCTTC. Protein sequence: CSVPQGDYGYTF. The chain employs TRBV29-1 and TRBJ1-2, with 8 bases aligning to TRBD1. The V gene's germline CDR1 is SQVTM and CDR2 ANQGSEA. J was trimmed by 3 bases and V by 5 bases; bases with no gene match: 2. The CDR3 totals 12 residues.

This chain links TRBV4-3 with TRBJ2-1; D uncertain. The CDR3 is 15 residues long. Trimming stripped 1 base from V and 5 bases from J, with 12 bases between. Germline V gene data show CDR1 as LGHNA and CDR2 as YSLEER. In nucleotides, the CDR3 is TGCGCCAGCAGCCAAGGATTAATCCTGGACAATGAGCAGTTCTTC. It translates to CASSQGLILDNEQFF.

V is TRBV29-1 and J is TRBJ1-1; D possibly corresponds to TRBD1 (6 bases). The germline V gene encodes CDR1 SQVTM and CDR2 ANQGSEA. Between the trimmed V and J ends, which lost 8 bases and 1 base, there was a span of 14 bases. The CDR3 totals 13 residues. This CDR3 is CSSEQGGNTEAFF. Here the CDR3 DNA reads TGCAGCTCTGAACAGGGCGGGAACACTGAAGCTTTCTTT. Drawing the rest from reference TRBV29-1 and TRBJ1-1, the complete variable domain is SAVISQKPSRDICQRGTSLTIQCQVDSQVTMMFWYRQQPGQSLTLIATANQGSEATYESGFVIDKFPISRPNLTFSTLTVSNMSPEDSSIYLCSSEQGGNTEAFFGQGTRLTVV.

This chain connects TRBV4-3 to TRBJ2-3; no clear D gene. CDR3 length equals 13 residues. Germline V gene data show CDR1 as LGHNA and CDR2 as YSLEER. V lost 4 bases and J 3 bases, leaving 8 bases between the germline ends. CDR3 DNA sequence: TGCGCCAGCAGCCGGGTCCTTACAGATACGCAGTATTTT. This sequence encodes CASSRVLTDTQYF.